This TCR beta chain was retrieved from a study of T cell responses to AZD1222 COVID-19 vaccine. Notes on the study in general: The donor cohort was predominantly white British with a female majority, and clonal diversity may have been underestimated. The span of vaccine-associated CD4 TCRs extended across spike, with dominance at 160-218 and 743-854.

This CDR3 comprises 13 residues. The germline V and J ends were trimmed by 9 bases and 0 bases, with 12 bases remaining between them. CDR1 and CDR2 (germline): SNHLY, FYNNEI. As concerns this clone: Its antigen is undetermined.

Sequencing used immunoSEQ multiplex PCR; TCRdb keeps in-frame clones, though not all of them. Here the sample spans 170,000 or so clones, approximately 90% being singletons. This receptor was obtained from an adult in good health. Sequencing used peripheral blood, obtained on day 0 of AZD1222 vaccination. The V and J genes are TRBV2 and TRBJ2-7; D is unresolved. CDR3 DNA: TGTGCCAGTAATATCGGAAGCTCCTACGAGCAGTACTTC. Protein sequence: CASNIGSSYEQYF.